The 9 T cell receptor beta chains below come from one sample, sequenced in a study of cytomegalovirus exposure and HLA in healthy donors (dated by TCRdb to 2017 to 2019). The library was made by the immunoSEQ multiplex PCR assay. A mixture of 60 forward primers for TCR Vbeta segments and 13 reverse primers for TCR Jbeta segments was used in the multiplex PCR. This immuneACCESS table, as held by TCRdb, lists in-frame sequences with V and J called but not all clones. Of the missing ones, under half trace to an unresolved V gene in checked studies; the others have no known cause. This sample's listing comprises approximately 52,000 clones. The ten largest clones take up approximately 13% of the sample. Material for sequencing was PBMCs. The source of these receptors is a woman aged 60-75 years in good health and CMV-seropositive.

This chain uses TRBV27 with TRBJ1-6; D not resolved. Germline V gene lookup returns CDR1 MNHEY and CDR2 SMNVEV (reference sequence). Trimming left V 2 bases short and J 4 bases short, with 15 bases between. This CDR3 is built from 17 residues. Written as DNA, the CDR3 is TGTGCCAGCAGTTTAGGTGTGGGAGCAGGTTATAATTCACCCCTCCACTTT. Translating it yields CASSLGVGAGYNSPLHF.

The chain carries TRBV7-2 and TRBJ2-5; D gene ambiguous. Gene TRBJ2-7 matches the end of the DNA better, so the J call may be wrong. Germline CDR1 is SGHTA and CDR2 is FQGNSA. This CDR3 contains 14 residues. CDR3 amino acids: CASSLQAPAYEQYF. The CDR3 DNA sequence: TGTGCCAGCAGCTTGCAGGCCCCCGCCTACGAGCAGTACTTC.

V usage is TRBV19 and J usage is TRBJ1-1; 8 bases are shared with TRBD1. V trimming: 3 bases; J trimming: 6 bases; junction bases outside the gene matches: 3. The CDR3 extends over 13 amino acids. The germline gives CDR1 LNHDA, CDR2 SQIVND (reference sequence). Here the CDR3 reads CASSMDRVSEAFF. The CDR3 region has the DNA TGTGCCAGTAGTATGGACAGGGTTTCTGAAGCTTTCTTT.

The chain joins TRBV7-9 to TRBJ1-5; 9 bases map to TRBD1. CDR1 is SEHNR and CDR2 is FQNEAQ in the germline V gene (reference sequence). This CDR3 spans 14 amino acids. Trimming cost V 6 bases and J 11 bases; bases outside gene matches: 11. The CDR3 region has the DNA TGTGCCAGCAGTCTCACAGGGGGCGAGAGGACCCAGCATTTT. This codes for CASSLTGGERTQHF.

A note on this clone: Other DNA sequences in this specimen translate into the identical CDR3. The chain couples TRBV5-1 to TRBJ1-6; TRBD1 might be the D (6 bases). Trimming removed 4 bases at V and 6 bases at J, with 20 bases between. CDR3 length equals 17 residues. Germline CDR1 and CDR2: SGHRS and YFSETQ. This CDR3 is CASSPQGRTTSNSPLHF. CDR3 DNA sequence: TGCGCCAGCAGCCCCCAGGGGCGAACAACTTCTAATTCACCCCTCCACTTT.

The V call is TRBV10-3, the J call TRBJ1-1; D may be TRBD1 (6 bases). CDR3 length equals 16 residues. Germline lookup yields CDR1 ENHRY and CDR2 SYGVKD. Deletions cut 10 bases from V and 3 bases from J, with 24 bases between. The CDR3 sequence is CATTDNFQGIDTEAFF. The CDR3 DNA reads TGTGCCACCACCGACAATTTCCAGGGGATAGACACTGAAGCTTTCTTT.

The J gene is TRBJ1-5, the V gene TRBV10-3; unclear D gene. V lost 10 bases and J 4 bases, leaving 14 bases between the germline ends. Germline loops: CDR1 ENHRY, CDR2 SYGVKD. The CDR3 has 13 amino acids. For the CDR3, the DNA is TGTGCCACCCATCAGGAAGAAAATCAGCCCCAGCATTTT. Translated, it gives CATHQEENQPQHF.

The CDR3 loop is CASSLWTGTYEQYF. The CDR3 DNA follows: TGCGCCAGCAGCCTATGGACCGGGACCTACGAGCAGTACTTC. The rearrangement uses TRBV5-1 and TRBJ2-7; TRBD2 might be the D (5 bases). V lost 4 bases and J 2 bases, leaving 13 bases between the germline ends. This CDR3 is built from 14 residues. From germline, CDR1 is SGHRS and CDR2 YFSETQ. The full variable domain, completed using reference TRBV5-1 and TRBJ2-7, is KAGVTQTPRYLIKTRGQQVTLSCSPISGHRSVSWYQQTPGQGLQFLFEYFSETQRNKGNFPGRFSGRQFSNSRSEMNVSTLELGDSALYLCASSLWTGTYEQYFGPGTRLTVT.

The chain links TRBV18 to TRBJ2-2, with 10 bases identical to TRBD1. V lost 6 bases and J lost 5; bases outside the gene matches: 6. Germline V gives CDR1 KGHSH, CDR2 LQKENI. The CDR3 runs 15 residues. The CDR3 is CASSPGQGRTGELFF. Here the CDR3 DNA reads TGTGCCAGCTCGCCGGGACAGGGGCGAACCGGGGAGCTGTTTTTT.